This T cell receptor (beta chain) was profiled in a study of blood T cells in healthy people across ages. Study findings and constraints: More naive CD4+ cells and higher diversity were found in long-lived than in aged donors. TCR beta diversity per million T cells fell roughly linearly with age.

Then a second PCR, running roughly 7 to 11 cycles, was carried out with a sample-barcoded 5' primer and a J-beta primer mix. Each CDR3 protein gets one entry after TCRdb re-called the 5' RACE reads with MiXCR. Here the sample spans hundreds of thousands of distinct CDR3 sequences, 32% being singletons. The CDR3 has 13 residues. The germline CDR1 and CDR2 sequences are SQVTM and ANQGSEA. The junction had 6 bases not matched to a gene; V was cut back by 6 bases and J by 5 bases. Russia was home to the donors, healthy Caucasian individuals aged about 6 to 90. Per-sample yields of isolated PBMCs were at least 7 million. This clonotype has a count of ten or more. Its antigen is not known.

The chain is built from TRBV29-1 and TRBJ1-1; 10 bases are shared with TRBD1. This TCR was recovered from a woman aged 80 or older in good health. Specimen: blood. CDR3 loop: CSVRTGGETEAFF. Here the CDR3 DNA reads TGCAGCGTCCGGACAGGGGGTGAGACTGAAGCTTTCTTT.